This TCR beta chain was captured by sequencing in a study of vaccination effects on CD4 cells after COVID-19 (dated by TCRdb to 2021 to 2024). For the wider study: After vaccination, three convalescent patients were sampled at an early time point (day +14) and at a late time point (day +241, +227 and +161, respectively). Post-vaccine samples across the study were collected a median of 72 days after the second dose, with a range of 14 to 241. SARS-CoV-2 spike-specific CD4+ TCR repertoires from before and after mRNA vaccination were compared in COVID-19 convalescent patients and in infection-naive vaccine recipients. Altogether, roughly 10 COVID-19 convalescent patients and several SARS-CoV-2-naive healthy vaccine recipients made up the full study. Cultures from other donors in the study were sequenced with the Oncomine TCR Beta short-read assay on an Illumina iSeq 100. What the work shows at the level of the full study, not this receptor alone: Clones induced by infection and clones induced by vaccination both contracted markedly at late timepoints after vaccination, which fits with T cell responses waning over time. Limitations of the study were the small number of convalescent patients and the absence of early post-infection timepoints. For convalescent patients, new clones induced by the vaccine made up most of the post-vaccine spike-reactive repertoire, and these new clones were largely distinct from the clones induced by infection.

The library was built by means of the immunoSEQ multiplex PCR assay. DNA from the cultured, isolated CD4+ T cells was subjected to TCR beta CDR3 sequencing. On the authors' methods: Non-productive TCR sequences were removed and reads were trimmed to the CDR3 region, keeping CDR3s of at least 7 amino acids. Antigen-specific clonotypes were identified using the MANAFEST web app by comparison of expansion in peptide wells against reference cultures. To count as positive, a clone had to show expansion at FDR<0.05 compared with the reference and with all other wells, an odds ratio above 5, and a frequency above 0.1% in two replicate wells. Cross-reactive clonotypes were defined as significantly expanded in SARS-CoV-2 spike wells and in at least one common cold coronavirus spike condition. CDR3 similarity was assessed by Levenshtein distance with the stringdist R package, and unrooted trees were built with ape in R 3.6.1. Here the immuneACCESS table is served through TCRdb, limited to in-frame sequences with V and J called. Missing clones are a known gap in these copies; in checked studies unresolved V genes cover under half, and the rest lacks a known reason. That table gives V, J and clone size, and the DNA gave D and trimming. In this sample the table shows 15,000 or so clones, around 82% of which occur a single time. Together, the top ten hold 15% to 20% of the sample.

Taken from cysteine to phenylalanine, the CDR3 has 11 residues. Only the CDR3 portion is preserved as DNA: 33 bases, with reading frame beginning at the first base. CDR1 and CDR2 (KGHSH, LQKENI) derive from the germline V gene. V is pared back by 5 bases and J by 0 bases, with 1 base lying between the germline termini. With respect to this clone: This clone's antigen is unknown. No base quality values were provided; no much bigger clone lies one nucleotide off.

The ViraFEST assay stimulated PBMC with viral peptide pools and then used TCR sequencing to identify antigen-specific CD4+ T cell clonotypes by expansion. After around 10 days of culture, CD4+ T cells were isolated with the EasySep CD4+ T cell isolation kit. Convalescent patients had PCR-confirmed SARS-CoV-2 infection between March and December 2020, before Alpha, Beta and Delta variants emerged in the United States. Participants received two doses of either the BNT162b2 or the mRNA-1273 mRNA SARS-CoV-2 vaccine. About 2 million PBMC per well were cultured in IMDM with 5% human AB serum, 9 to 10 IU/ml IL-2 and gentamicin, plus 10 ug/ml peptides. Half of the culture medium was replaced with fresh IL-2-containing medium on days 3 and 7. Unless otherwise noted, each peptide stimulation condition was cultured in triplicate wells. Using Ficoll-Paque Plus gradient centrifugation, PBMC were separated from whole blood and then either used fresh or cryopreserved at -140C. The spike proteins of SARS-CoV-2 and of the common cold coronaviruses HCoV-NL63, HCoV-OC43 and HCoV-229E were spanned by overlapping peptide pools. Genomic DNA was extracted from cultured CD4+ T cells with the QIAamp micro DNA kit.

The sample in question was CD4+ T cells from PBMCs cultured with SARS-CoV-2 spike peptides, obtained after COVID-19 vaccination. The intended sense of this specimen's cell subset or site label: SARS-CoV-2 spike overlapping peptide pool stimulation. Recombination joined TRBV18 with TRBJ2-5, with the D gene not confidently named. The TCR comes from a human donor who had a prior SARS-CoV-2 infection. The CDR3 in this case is CASSDQETQYF. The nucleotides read TGTGCCAGCTCAGACCAAGAGACCCAGTACTTC. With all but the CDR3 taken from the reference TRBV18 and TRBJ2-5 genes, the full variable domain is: NAGVMQNPRHLVRRRGQEARLRCSPMKGHSHVYWYRQLPEEGLKFMVYLQKENIIDESGMPKERFSAEFPKEGPSILRIQQVVRGDSAAYFCASSDQETQYFGPGTRLLVL.